The next 18 T cell receptor beta chains were all read from a single sample in a study of blood T cell repertoires in COVID-19. Here immunoSEQ multiplex PCR was the method, and the copy in TCRdb shows in-frame clones only, minus some. The sample yields tens of thousands of clones, roughly 70% seen once. Input material: peripheral blood. These receptors all stem from a man in his 70s with COVID-19, enrolled during active disease.

V gene TRBV9 combines with J gene TRBJ1-3; D not certain. The CDR3 contains 14 residues. Trimming pared 2 bases from V and 0 bases from J, leaving 6 bases between. Germline loops: CDR1 SGDLS, CDR2 YYNGEE. The CDR3 DNA is TGTGCCAGCAGCGTGGAGAGCTCTGGAAACACCATATATTTT. Its translation is CASSVESSGNTIYF. Using reference TRBV9 and TRBJ1-3 for the parts outside the CDR3, the full variable domain is DSGVTQTPKHLITATGQRVTLRCSPRSGDLSVYWYQQSLDQGLQFLIQYYNGEERAKGNILERFSAQQFPDLHSELNLSSLELGDSALYFCASSVESSGNTIYFGEGSWLTVV.

The chain couples TRBV9 to TRBJ2-1; 7 bases are shared with TRBD2. The CDR3 has 15 residues. V lost 4 bases, J lost 3 bases, and 7 bases stayed unmatched. CDR1 is SGDLS and CDR2 is YYNGEE in the germline V gene. The CDR3 nucleotides read TGTGCCAGCAGCCGAGGACTAGGACTCTACAATGAGCAGTTCTTC. This encodes CASSRGLGLYNEQFF.

This chain uses TRBV6-5 with TRBJ1-1; TRBD1 matches 9 bases. This CDR3 is built from 14 residues. V trimming: 6 bases; J trimming: 4 bases; junction bases outside the gene matches: 6. Germline V gives CDR1 MNHEY, CDR2 SVGAGI. The CDR3 here is CASSQQGAGTEAFF. The CDR3 DNA follows: TGTGCCAGCAGCCAACAGGGGGCGGGCACTGAAGCTTTCTTT.

This chain connects TRBV7-2 to TRBJ2-6, with 8 bases fitting TRBD1. CDR3 length: 16 residues. Trimming took 8 bases from V and 1 from J; bases not matched to a gene: 7. Germline assignment: CDR1 SGHTA and CDR2 FQGNSA. The CDR3 spells CASLAGGLSGANVLTF. The CDR3 bases are TGTGCCAGCTTGGCAGGGGGCTTGTCTGGGGCCAACGTCCTGACTTTC.

This clone was seen once. This chain links TRBV30 with TRBJ1-2; TRBD1 matches at 8 bases. Germline CDR1 reads GTSNPN; CDR2 reads SVGIG (reference sequence). V trimming: 2 bases; J trimming: 0 bases; junction bases outside the gene matches: 5. CDR3 size: 15 residues. The CDR3 nucleotides read TGTGCCTGGAGTCCCTGGGACAGGCCTAACTATGGCTACACCTTC. Translation gives CAWSPWDRPNYGYTF.

The gene calls are TRBV25-1 and TRBJ2-2; 9 bases match TRBD1. Germline assignment: CDR1 MGHDK and CDR2 SYGVNS. V shed 7 bases and J 5 bases; nucleotides not matched to a gene: 8. This CDR3 has 15 residues. The chain's CDR3 is CASMPPGTGTGELFF. DNA of the CDR3: TGTGCCAGCATGCCCCCCGGGACAGGGACCGGGGAGCTGTTTTTT.

The chain links TRBV18 to TRBJ2-7, with 8 bases identical to TRBD2. V lost 3 bases, J lost 6 bases, and 10 bases stayed unmatched. This CDR3 region has 15 residues. The germline V gene encodes CDR1 KGHSH and CDR2 LQKENI. The CDR3 protein is CASSPPGLESGEQYF. In nucleotides, the CDR3 is TGTGCCAGCTCACCCCCGGGACTAGAGTCTGGCGAGCAGTACTTC.

The chain uses TRBV6-5 and TRBJ1-2; perhaps TRBD1 as D (6 bases). V was pared by 4 bases and J by 4 bases, with 16 bases between. Germline values: CDR1 MNHEY, CDR2 SVGAGI. The CDR3 totals 15 residues. The CDR3 DNA reads TGTGCCAGCAGTTCCGGACAGCCTTGGAGCTATGGCTACACCTTC. This translates into CASSSGQPWSYGYTF.

The chain couples TRBV7-3 to TRBJ2-2, with D perhaps TRBD1 (6 bases). CDR3 length equals 15 residues. Germline assignment: CDR1 SGHTA and CDR2 FQGTGA. Deletions cut 6 bases from V and 2 bases from J, with 13 bases between. CDR3 bases: TGTGCCAGCAGTTTCGGGACACCAAACACCGGGGAGCTGTTTTTT. Residues: CASSFGTPNTGELFF.

The CDR3 DNA follows: TGTGCCAGCACCCTAGCGGGGGCCTACAATGAGCAGTTCTTC. It is translated as CASTLAGAYNEQFF. The V call is TRBV27, the J call TRBJ2-1; 10 bases line up with TRBD2. CDR1 is MNHEY, CDR2 SMNVEV, per germline (reference sequence). The J segment lost 2 bases and the V segment lost 7 bases, leaving 2 bases of the junction unmatched. This CDR3 region has 14 residues.

This clone was recorded a few times. The chain joins TRBV28 to TRBJ2-2; 9 bases map to TRBD1. Unmatched junction bases numbered 9, after V lost 3 bases and J lost 4 bases. Germline CDR1 is MDHEN and CDR2 is SYDVKM. CDR3 length: 17 residues. The CDR3 is CASSFLGQGQVTGELFF. The CDR3 DNA reads as TGTGCCAGCAGTTTTTTAGGACAGGGGCAAGTCACCGGGGAGCTGTTTTTT.

The chain joins TRBV2 to TRBJ2-5, with D hard to call. With 10 bases removed from V and 3 bases from J, the gap between germline ends came to 9 bases. The CDR3 runs to 11 residues. Germline V gene lookup returns CDR1 SNHLY and CDR2 FYNNEI. CDR3 in DNA: TGTGCCACCCACTACGAAGAGACCCAGTACTTC. This translates into CATHYEETQYF. Supplemented by reference TRBV2 and TRBJ2-5, the full variable domain reads EPEVTQTPSHQVTQMGQEVILRCVPISNHLYFYWYRQILGQKVEFLVSFYNNEISEKSEIFDDQFSVERPDGSNFTLKIRSTKLEDSAMYFCATHYEETQYFGPGTRLLVL.

A single count supports this clone. The rearrangement uses TRBV7-6 and TRBJ2-7; 9 bases line up with TRBD2. The trim removed 1 base at V and 2 bases at J, leaving 3 bases unmatched. The germline CDR1 and CDR2 sequences are SGHVS and FNYEAQ. The CDR3 has 15 amino acids. CDR3 coding DNA: TGTGCCAGCAGCTTAGAGGCGGGAGGGCCCTACGAGCAGTACTTC. Protein: CASSLEAGGPYEQYF.

The V gene is TRBV6-5, the J gene TRBJ1-1, with a weak D call TRBD1 (5 bases). Trimming left V 5 bases short and J 3 bases short, with 13 bases between. Germline assignment: CDR1 MNHEY and CDR2 SVGAGI. There are 14 residues in the CDR3. CDR3 bases: TGTGCCAGCAGTCGGCAGGGTGGGGACACTGAAGCTTTCTTT. It yields the protein CASSRQGGDTEAFF.

CDR3 nucleotide sequence: TGTGCCAGCAGCTTAAGGCCCTCAGGAACAGATACGCAGTATTTT. Protein product: CASSLRPSGTDTQYF. The rearrangement joins TRBV11-2 to TRBJ2-3; D gene uncertain. The V and J ends lost 2 bases and 3 bases respectively, with 12 bases between them. Germline CDR1 SGHAT, CDR2 FQNNGV. The CDR3 is 15 residues long.

The V and J genes are TRBV18 and TRBJ1-1; 10 nucleotides match TRBD1. From germline, CDR1 is KGHSH and CDR2 LQKENI. The CDR3 is made up of 15 amino acids. V dropped 2 bases and J dropped 3; count of bases not matched to a gene: 3. As DNA, the CDR3 is TGTGCCAGCTCACCATTCGGACAGGGGGACACTGAAGCTTTCTTT. This encodes CASSPFGQGDTEAFF.

On this clone: As the CDR3 is not closed by the conserved phenylalanine or tryptophan, this likely results from a read error. The DNA is omitted, as the CDR3 cannot be located on it reliably, and the CDR3 follows TCRdb's listing. V usage is TRBV28 and J usage is TRBJ2-7; the D call TRBD2 from the table was never checked on the DNA. The germline CDR1 and CDR2 sequences are MDHEN and SYDVKM. The CDR3 has 14 residues if both end residues are counted. The CDR3 reads CASSRGLAGGPTTL.

The chain recombines TRBV6-5 with TRBJ2-6; D remains unclear. V gave up 2 bases and J gave up 4 bases, with 9 bases separating them. The CDR3 extends over 15 amino acids. The germline gives CDR1 MNHEY, CDR2 SVGAGI. Here the CDR3 reads CASSYEAAGANVLTF. The CDR3 DNA follows: TGTGCCAGCAGTTACGAGGCTGCAGGGGCCAACGTCCTGACTTTC.